This T cell receptor beta chain originates from a study of blood T cell repertoires in COVID-19. Across the whole study: From the United States, Italy and Spain came samples of acute and convalescent COVID-19. The analysed material was cDNA or gDNA that came from T cells, B-cell-depleted T cells, or PBMCs.

In the authors' workflow: Reference gene primer amplification in the assay estimated nucleated cell counts. Generated by immunoSEQ multiplex PCR, the TCRdb table keeps only in-frame clones and is missing some. That table gives V, J and clone size, and the DNA gave D and trimming. The repertoire holds under 250,000 clones, roughly nine tenths seen once, with 1.5% to 2% in the top ten. This clone was detected only a few times. Trimming at V came to 6 bases and at J to 5 bases, leaving 6 bases not matched to a gene. This CDR3 is 15 amino acids long. Per germline, CDR1 KGHSH and CDR2 LQKENI. The receptor comes from a woman aged 55-70 years who had recovered from COVID-19. Sequencing was performed on peripheral blood. This chain uses TRBV18 with TRBJ2-3; 12 nucleotides align to TRBD1. As DNA, the CDR3 is TGTGCCAGCTCCCAGGGACAGGGGGCTCGAGATACGCAGTATTTT. Translating it yields CASSQGQGARDTQYF.